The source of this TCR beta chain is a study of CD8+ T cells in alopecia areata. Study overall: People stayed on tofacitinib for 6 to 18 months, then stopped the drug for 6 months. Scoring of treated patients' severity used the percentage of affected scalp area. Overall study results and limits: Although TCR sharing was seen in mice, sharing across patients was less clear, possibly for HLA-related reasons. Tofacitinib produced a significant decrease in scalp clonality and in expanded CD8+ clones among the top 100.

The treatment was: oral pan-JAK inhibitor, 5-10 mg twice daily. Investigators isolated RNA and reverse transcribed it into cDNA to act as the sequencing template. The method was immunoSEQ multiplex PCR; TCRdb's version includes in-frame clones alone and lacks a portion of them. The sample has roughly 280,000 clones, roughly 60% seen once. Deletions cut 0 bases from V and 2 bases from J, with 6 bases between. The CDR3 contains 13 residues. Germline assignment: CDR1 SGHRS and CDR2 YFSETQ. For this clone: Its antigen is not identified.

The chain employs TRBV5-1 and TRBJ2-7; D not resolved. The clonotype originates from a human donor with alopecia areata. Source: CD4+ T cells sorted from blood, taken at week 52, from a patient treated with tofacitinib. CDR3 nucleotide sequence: TGCGCCAGCAGCTTGGACAGAGCCTACGAGCAGTACTTC. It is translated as CASSLDRAYEQYF.